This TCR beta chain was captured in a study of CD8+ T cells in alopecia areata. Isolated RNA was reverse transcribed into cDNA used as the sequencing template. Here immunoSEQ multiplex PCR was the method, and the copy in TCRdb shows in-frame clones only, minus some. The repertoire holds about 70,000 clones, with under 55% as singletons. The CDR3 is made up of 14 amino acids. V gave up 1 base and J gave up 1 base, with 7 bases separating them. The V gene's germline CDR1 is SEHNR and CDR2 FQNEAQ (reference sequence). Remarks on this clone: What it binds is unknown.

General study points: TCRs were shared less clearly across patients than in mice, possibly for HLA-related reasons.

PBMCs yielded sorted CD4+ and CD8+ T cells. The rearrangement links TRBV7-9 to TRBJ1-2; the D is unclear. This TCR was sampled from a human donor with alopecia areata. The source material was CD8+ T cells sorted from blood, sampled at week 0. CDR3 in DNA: TGTGCCAGCAGCTTAGTGGGCGATAACTATGGCTACACCTTC. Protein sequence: CASSLVGDNYGYTF. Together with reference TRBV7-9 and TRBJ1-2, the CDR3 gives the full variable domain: DTGVSQNPRHKITKRGQNVTFRCDPISEHNRLYWYRQTLGQGPEFLTYFQNEAQLEKSRLLSDRFSAERPKGSFSTLEIQRTEQGDSAMYLCASSLVGDNYGYTFGSGTRLTVV.